The T cell receptor beta chain described here comes from a study of blood T cells in healthy people across ages. Overall study results and limits: Naive and antigen-experienced cells were not separated, limiting conclusive comparison. Donors of long life had a larger count of naive CD4+ cells and greater diversity than aged donors.

Germline CDR1 reads SGHVS; CDR2 reads FQNEAQ. The junction had 9 bases not matched to a gene; V was cut back by 1 base and J by 4 bases. The CDR3 has 18 residues. The use of a sample-barcoded 5' primer and a J-beta primer mix characterized a second PCR of about 7 to 12 cycles. TCRdb analysed the 5' RACE reads with MiXCR anew, one entry per CDR3 protein. This table holds about 1.4 million distinct CDR3 sequences, approximately 60% found once. The sample holds a few counts of this clonotype. Its antigen is not identified. Material for sequencing was blood. The TCR sequence derives from a man aged 18 to 29 in good health. The chain joins TRBV7-8 to TRBJ2-6; 8 nucleotides line up with TRBD1. CDR3 in amino acids: CASSLEGDRGWGANVLTF. The CDR3 nucleotides are TGTGCCAGCAGCTTAGAGGGAGACAGGGGATGGGGGGCCAACGTCCTGACTTTC.